One T cell receptor beta chain is described in this entry. As yet, its antigen is unknown. Other DNA sequences in the sample encode the same CDR3. These data are taken from a study of shared clonotypes between healthy human individuals. Study-wide points: Clonotype sharing among donors, it was expected, would be affected by sequencing depth.

The ends were cut back, 5 bases at V and 4 bases at J, with 6 bases in the middle. CDR1 and CDR2 from the germline V gene are MDHEN and SYDVKM. This CDR3 has 12 amino acids. Profiling relied on immunoSEQ multiplex PCR, and the TCRdb table lists in-frame clones only, not all of them. The data show over a million clones, around 97% seen once. This clonotype originated in a man in his thirties or forties in good health. The genes are TRBV28 and TRBJ1-5; weak D call: TRBD1 (5 bases). Sequencing was performed on naive CD4+ T cells sorted from blood. Noted subset: CD45RA+ positively selected. CDR3: CASSAGNQPQHF. CDR3 bases: TGTGCCAGCAGTGCAGGGAATCAGCCCCAGCATTTT.